Listed below are T cell receptor beta chains from one sample, sequenced in a study of blood T cell repertoires in COVID-19. The data were produced by immunoSEQ multiplex PCR, yet TCRdb's version contains in-frame clones alone and is incomplete. The data hold approximately 340,000 clones, with about four fifths observed a single time. Material for sequencing was peripheral blood. Source of these receptors: a man aged 25-40 years with active or convalescent COVID-19. Each CDR3 is given with its conserved first and last residue. D genes are given only for firm matches. Clone size is stated in some rows and not others, as once, few, many or a class when expanded.

d_call j_call clone_size v_call cdr3_aa cdr3_nt
TRBD2 TRBJ2-7 . TRBV6-5 CASSSSEGLAPEQYF TGTGCCAGCAGTTCTTCAGAGGGACTAGCGCCCGAGCAGTACTTC
TRBD1 TRBJ1-2 . TRBV27 CASSFRQGGGYTF TGTGCCAGCAGTTTCCGGCAGGGGGGTGGCTACACCTTC
TRBD2 TRBJ2-1 . TRBV4-3 CASNIAGDNEQFF TGCGCCAGCAATATAGCGGGAGACAATGAGCAGTTCTTC
. TRBJ2-1 . TRBV11-3 CASSLGAGNEQFF TGTGCCAGCAGCTTAGGGGCGGGAAATGAGCAGTTCTTC
. TRBJ1-1 few TRBV19 CASSRSGDTEAFF TGTGCCAGTAGTAGGAGTGGTGACACTGAAGCTTTCTTT
. TRBJ2-6 . TRBV6-2/TRBV6-3 CASSLEGTGANVLTF TGTGCCAGCAGTTTGGAGGGGACTGGGGCCAACGTCCTGACTTTC
. TRBJ1-1 . TRBV13 CASILTRSTEAFF TGTGCCAGCATCCTGACAAGATCCACTGAAGCTTTCTTT
. TRBJ2-5 . TRBV5-4 CASSLAAGRNQETQYF TGTGCCAGCAGCTTGGCGGCGGGGCGAAACCAAGAGACCCAGTACTTC
. TRBJ1-1 . TRBV24-1 CATSDPRGGAFF TGTGCCACCAGTGACCCTAGAGGGGGAGCTTTCTTT
TRBD2 TRBJ2-7 . TRBV7-3 CASSPGLAPPYEQYF TGTGCCAGCAGCCCAGGACTAGCGCCTCCCTACGAGCAGTACTTC
. TRBJ2-1 . TRBV5-1 CASSWGRENNEQFF TGCGCCAGCAGCTGGGGTCGGGAGAACAATGAGCAGTTCTTC
TRBD2 TRBJ2-1 few TRBV19 CASSIRLAGNEQFF TGTGCCAGTAGTATTAGGCTAGCGGGCAATGAGCAGTTCTTC
TRBD1 TRBJ1-2 few TRBV27 CASLNRGAVYGYTF TGTGCCAGTCTCAACAGGGGGGCTGTCTATGGCTACACCTTC
. TRBJ2-3 once TRBV4-1 CASSQDIARSDTQYF TGCGCCAGCAGCCAAGATATAGCTCGATCAGATACGCAGTATTTT